The 17 T cell receptor beta chains presented below share a single source sample, sequenced in a study of patients and donors after allogeneic stem cell transplantation. Each CDR3 protein gets one entry after TCRdb re-called the RT-PCR reads with MiXCR. The table shows over 400,000 distinct CDR3 sequences, with around 15% occurring only once. Sequenced input: blood, either unsorted or a sorted T cell fraction (not recorded which). The receptors originated from a human donor who was either an allogeneic HSCT recipient or a stem cell or donor lymphocyte infusion donor (not recorded which). It is not recorded whose cells these are; they may come from a transplant donor.

This clonotype was observed many times. The V call is TRBV5-1, the J call TRBJ2-1, with 7 bases fitting TRBD2. Germline V gene lookup returns CDR1 SGHRS and CDR2 YFSETQ. There are 16 residues in the CDR3. The J segment lost 5 bases and the V segment lost 0 bases, leaving 8 bases of the junction unmatched. CDR3 loop: CASSLVSPGGHNEQFF. The CDR3 DNA reads as TGCGCCAGCAGCTTGGTTTCCCCGGGAGGACACAATGAGCAGTTCTTC.

V and J are TRBV11-2 and TRBJ1-1; no definite D call. The CDR3 spans 16 residues. Germline V gene sequence: CDR1 SGHAT, CDR2 FQNNGV. Trimming took 1 base from V and 0 from J, leaving 12 bases between them. CDR3 nucleotides: TGTGCCAGCAGCTTAGCAACCACAGCCATGAACACTGAAGCTTTCTTT. This encodes CASSLATTAMNTEAFF. The variable domain in full, with the rest retrieved from reference TRBV11-2 and TRBJ1-1, is EAGVAQSPRYKIIEKRQSVAFWCNPISGHATLYWYQQILGQGPKLLIQFQNNGVVDDSQLPKDRFSAERLKGVDSTLKIQPAKLEDSAVYLCASSLATTAMNTEAFFGQGTRLTVV.

The gene calls are TRBV6-2 or TRBV6-3 and TRBJ1-5; TRBD1 is a possible D gene (5 bases). Trimming removed 5 bases from V and 3 bases from J, with 14 bases in between. Looked up from germline, CDR1 is MNHEY and CDR2 is SVGEGT. The CDR3 totals 15 residues. The chain's CDR3 is CASSPPGRANQPQHF. The CDR3 bases are TGTGCCAGCAGTCCCCCCGGCAGGGCCAATCAGCCCCAGCATTTT.

V is TRBV30 and J is TRBJ2-2; no firm D call. The CDR3 runs 12 residues. V lost 2 bases, J lost 3 bases, and 4 bases lay in between. Germline CDR1 and CDR2: GTSNPN and SVGIG (reference sequence). The CDR3 protein is CAWSRDTGELFF. In nucleotides, the CDR3 is TGTGCCTGGAGTAGGGACACCGGGGAGCTGTTTTTT.

This chain uses TRBV2 with TRBJ2-6, with 10 bases that match TRBD1. J lost 3 bases, V lost 6 bases, and 8 bases had no gene match. This CDR3 spans 17 amino acids. The germline V gene has CDR1 SNHLY and CDR2 FYNNEI. CDR3 DNA sequence: TGTGCCAGCAGAGTAATGACAGGGGGCTTTGGGGCCAACGTCCTGACTTTC. It encodes CASRVMTGGFGANVLTF. Full variable domain (outside the CDR3, taken from reference TRBV2 and TRBJ2-6): EPEVTQTPSHQVTQMGQEVILRCVPISNHLYFYWYRQILGQKVEFLVSFYNNEISEKSEIFDDQFSVERPDGSNFTLKIRSTKLEDSAMYFCASRVMTGGFGANVLTFGAGSRLTVL.

The table lists this clonotype with many counts. V and J are TRBV19 and TRBJ2-1; D gene ambiguous. Trimming pared 7 bases from V and 9 bases from J, leaving 10 bases between. From germline, CDR1 is LNHDA and CDR2 SQIVND (reference sequence). The CDR3 sequence is 11 residues long. The CDR3 protein is CASTPGSEQFF. The DNA of the CDR3 is TGTGCCAGTACCCCGGGTAGTGAGCAGTTCTTC.

The V gene is TRBV5-1, the J gene TRBJ2-5; 10 nucleotides line up with TRBD2. Germline V gene sequence: CDR1 SGHRS, CDR2 YFSETQ. The V gene end was trimmed by 2 bases and the J gene end by 5 bases; junction bases not matched to a gene: 6. CDR3 size: 15 residues. This CDR3 is CASSLSGGARETQYF. As DNA, the CDR3 is TGCGCCAGCAGCTTAAGCGGGGGGGCCCGTGAGACCCAGTACTTC.

This clonotype was recorded a few times. The chain employs TRBV28 and TRBJ2-4; 11 bases align to TRBD1. J lost 2 bases, V lost 7 bases, and 7 bases had no gene match. The CDR3 is made up of 16 amino acids. The germline CDR1 and CDR2 sequences are MDHEN and SYDVKM. As DNA, the CDR3 is TGTGCCAGCAACATCCGGGACAGGGGGTCCAAAAACATTCAGTACTTC. Residues: CASNIRDRGSKNIQYF.

The V gene is TRBV3-1, the J gene TRBJ2-1; D assignment may be TRBD1 or TRBD2 (5 bases each). This CDR3 spans 17 amino acids. V was cut by 0 bases and J by 7 bases, with 19 bases left in between. Germline V CDR1 and CDR2: LGHDT, YNNKEL (reference sequence). For the CDR3, the DNA is TGTGCCAGCAGCCAAGATCTCGGGAAGGGGAGAGATAATGAGCAGTTCTTC. It codes for CASSQDLGKGRDNEQFF.

This clonotype appeared a few times. The chain uses TRBV5-1 and TRBJ2-2, with unresolved D. CDR1 and CDR2 from the germline V gene are SGHRS and YFSETQ. With 0 bases removed from V and 1 base from J, the gap between germline ends came to 10 bases. The CDR3 contains 16 residues. CDR3 coding DNA: TGCGCCAGCAGCTTGGAACTGTCTCTGAACACCGGGGAGCTGTTTTTT. Translating gives CASSLELSLNTGELFF.

This clonotype came up a few times. The V gene is TRBV2, the J gene TRBJ2-7; 7 bases fit TRBD2. V trimming: 3 bases; J trimming: 2 bases; junction bases outside the gene matches: 4. CDR3 length: 14 residues. Germline V gives CDR1 SNHLY, CDR2 FYNNEI. The CDR3 region has the DNA TGTGCCAGCAGTGAGCGGCTAGCGGCCTACGAGCAGTACTTC. Its translation: CASSERLAAYEQYF.

Written as DNA, the CDR3 is TGTGCCAGCAGTGAAGCGGTGAACACCGGGGAGCTGTTTTTT. Translation gives CASSEAVNTGELFF. This rearrangement joins TRBV2 to TRBJ2-2, with D unresolved. The CDR3 length is 14 residues. V was trimmed by 0 bases and J by 1 base, leaving 3 bases between them. From germline, CDR1 is SNHLY and CDR2 FYNNEI.

This clonotype was seen more than once but under ten times. The genes are TRBV10-2 and TRBJ2-3; D not certain. V lost 0 bases and J 6 bases, leaving 4 bases between the germline ends. This CDR3 comprises 12 residues. Germline CDR1 and CDR2: WSHSY and SAAADI. CDR3 nucleotide sequence: TGCGCCAGCAGTGAGTCTTTGGATACGCAGTATTTT. As protein: CASSESLDTQYF.

Only a few counts were recorded for this clonotype. The chain recombines TRBV5-5 with TRBJ2-7; TRBD1 is a possible D gene (6 bases). V was trimmed by 0 bases and J by 1 base, leaving 11 bases between them. The CDR3 length is 15 residues. The germline V gene encodes CDR1 SGHKS and CDR2 YYEKEE (reference sequence). The chain's CDR3 is CASSLEGVRSYEQYF. The CDR3 DNA is TGTGCCAGCAGCTTGGAGGGGGTTAGATCCTACGAGCAGTACTTC.

V usage is TRBV12-3 or TRBV12-4 and J usage is TRBJ2-7; D remains ambiguous. With 5 bases removed from V and 7 bases from J, the gap between germline ends came to 18 bases. The CDR3 is 14 residues long. In DNA, the CDR3 is TGTGCCAGCAGTGAGCCGGGCATACTACTGGAGCAGTACTTC. Its translation is CASSEPGILLEQYF.

The V gene is TRBV20-1, the J gene TRBJ2-3; a possible D gene is TRBD1 (6 bases). Germline CDR1 is DFQATT and CDR2 is SNEGSKA (reference sequence). V was trimmed by 3 bases and J by 2 bases, leaving 18 bases between them. The CDR3 length is 16 residues. Here the CDR3 reads CSARVPGQALTDTQYF. DNA of the CDR3: TGCAGTGCTAGGGTACCGGGACAAGCGCTCACAGATACGCAGTATTTT.

In its sample, this clonotype was seen once. The chain recombines TRBV2 with TRBJ2-6; no clear D gene. The CDR3 is 16 amino acids. Trimming stripped 0 bases from V and 1 base from J, with 7 bases between. Germline V gene sequence: CDR1 SNHLY, CDR2 FYNNEI. The chain's CDR3 is CASSEALGSGANVLTF. Here the CDR3 DNA reads TGTGCCAGCAGTGAAGCGCTCGGATCTGGGGCCAACGTCCTGACTTTC. The entire variable domain, with the rest obtained from reference TRBV2 and TRBJ2-6, is as follows: EPEVTQTPSHQVTQMGQEVILRCVPISNHLYFYWYRQILGQKVEFLVSFYNNEISEKSEIFDDQFSVERPDGSNFTLKIRSTKLEDSAMYFCASSEALGSGANVLTFGAGSRLTVL.